The 3 T cell receptor beta chains below were found in one sample sequenced in a study of T-cell reconstitution after alpha-beta-depleted transplantation in children. Unique molecular identifiers were incorporated when the TCRbeta library was constructed. TCRdb analysed the PCR reads with MiXCR anew, one entry per CDR3 protein. The sample carries hundreds of thousands of distinct CDR3 sequences, about 9.4% recorded once. Sequenced here: PBMCs, sampled before TCRalphabeta/CD19-depleted stem cell transplant. The receptors shown here come from a boy younger than two with acute myeloid leukemia, due to receive a stem cell transplant.

This clonotype came up many times. The V and J genes are TRBV5-1 and TRBJ1-3, with TRBD1 as a possible D gene (5 bases). V lost 5 bases and J lost 0, with 9 bases in between. The CDR3 has 14 residues. Looked up from germline, CDR1 is SGHRS and CDR2 is YFSETQ. The CDR3 region has the DNA TGCGCCAGCAGAGGGGCAGCCTCTGGAAACACCATATATTTT. Protein: CASRGAASGNTIYF. The full variable domain, rest sourced from reference TRBV5-1 and TRBJ1-3, is KAGVTQTPRYLIKTRGQQVTLSCSPISGHRSVSWYQQTPGQGLQFLFEYFSETQRNKGNFPGRFSGRQFSNSRSEMNVSTLELGDSALYLCASRGAASGNTIYFGEGSWLTVV.

The chain is built from TRBV4-1 and TRBJ1-5, with TRBD1 matching 7 bases. V was clipped by 1 base and J by 0 bases; unmatched bases: 6. The germline CDR1 and CDR2 sequences are MGHRA and YSYEKL. There are 17 residues in the CDR3. This CDR3 reads CASSQALQGYSNQPQHF. The CDR3 DNA reads TGCGCCAGCAGCCAAGCGTTACAGGGGTATAGCAATCAGCCCCAGCATTTT.

The rearrangement uses TRBV12-3 or TRBV12-4 and TRBJ2-4; D is undetermined. The CDR3 sequence is 15 residues long. Between the trimmed V and J ends, which lost 0 bases and 0 bases, there was a span of 6 bases. CDR3 protein: CASSLASRAKNIQYF. The DNA for the CDR3 is TGTGCCAGCAGTTTAGCCAGCCGAGCCAAAAACATTCAGTACTTC.